The 14 T cell receptor beta chains presented below share a single source sample, sequenced in a study of T cells after posttransplantation cyclophosphamide. The repertoire was sequenced with immunoSEQ multiplex PCR; TCRdb's copy has only in-frame clones and lacks some. The sample comprises about 9,200 clones, 75% to 90% of which are singletons, and around 1.6% rests with the top ten. Input material: memory CD4+ T cells sorted from PBMCs. The source of these receptors is a woman in her sixties or seventies in good health, CMV-negative, and a related stem cell transplant donor.

The rearrangement joins TRBV28 to TRBJ1-4, with 9 positions matching TRBD1. CDR1 and CDR2 from the germline V gene are MDHEN and SYDVKM. V shed 7 bases, J shed 8 bases, and the junction held 11 bases outside the gene matches. The CDR3 is 15 amino acids. The CDR3: CASMGSGTGLEKLFF. The DNA for the CDR3 is TGTGCCAGCATGGGGTCGGGGACAGGGCTAGAAAAACTGTTTTTT.

CDR3 coding DNA: TGTGCCAGCTGCACCGGGGGGATTAATGAAAAACTGTTTTTT. It codes for CASCTGGINEKLFF. This chain uses TRBV28 with TRBJ1-4; a possible D gene is TRBD1 (5 bases). Trimming pared 8 bases from V and 4 bases from J, leaving 14 bases between. The length of the CDR3 is 14 residues. CDR1 is MDHEN and CDR2 is SYDVKM in the germline V gene.

The CDR3 DNA is TGCGCCAGCAGCCAAGAGTTGGGGCCCTATGGCTACACCTTC. Translation gives CASSQELGPYGYTF. The chain has TRBV4-3 and TRBJ1-2, with a tentative D call TRBD1 (5 bases). Trimming cost V 0 bases and J 4 bases, with 9 bases left between them. The CDR3 runs 14 residues. The germline gives CDR1 LGHNA, CDR2 YSLEER.

This rearrangement joins TRBV7-2 to TRBJ2-2, with 8 bases fitting TRBD2. V lost 3 bases to trimming and J lost 2 bases; unmatched junction nucleotides: 8. This CDR3 region has 17 residues. The V gene's germline CDR1 is SGHTA and CDR2 FQGNSA. CDR3 coding DNA: TGTGCCAGCAGCTTCTTGGGCGGGGGGATTAACACCGGGGAGCTGTTTTTT. Translated: CASSFLGGGINTGELFF.

V usage is TRBV18 and J usage is TRBJ2-5; 9 positions match TRBD2. This CDR3 is 17 amino acids long. The germline gives CDR1 KGHSH, CDR2 LQKENI. Trimming removed 3 bases from V and 0 bases from J; junction bases left unmatched: 8. This CDR3 reads CASSPPSLAGYQETQYF. CDR3 nucleotide sequence: TGTGCCAGCTCACCGCCTAGCCTAGCGGGGTACCAAGAGACCCAGTACTTC.

The chain is built from TRBV29-1 and TRBJ1-2; no definite D call. Trimming shortened V by 2 bases and J by 5 bases, and 6 bases separated the two germline ends. The CDR3 totals 11 residues. Per the germline V gene, CDR1 is SQVTM and CDR2 is ANQGSEA. The CDR3 loop reads CSVEQTYGYTF. The CDR3 DNA sequence: TGCAGCGTTGAACAGACATATGGCTACACCTTC.

J is TRBJ2-1 and V is TRBV5-4; TRBD2 is a possible D gene (5 bases). The ends were cut back, 0 bases at V and 1 base at J, with 14 bases in the middle. CDR1 is SGHNT, CDR2 YYREEE, per germline (reference sequence). This CDR3 has 17 residues. CDR3 protein: CASSLGATRSSYNEQFF. The CDR3 DNA reads TGTGCCAGCAGCTTGGGGGCTACTAGATCGTCCTACAATGAGCAGTTCTTC.

The chain couples TRBV27 to TRBJ2-1; a weak D match, TRBD1 (6 bases). The CDR3 has 12 amino acids. Germline V lookup: CDR1 MNHEY, CDR2 SMNVEV (reference sequence). V lost 6 bases to trimming and J lost 4 bases, with 7 bases between them. The CDR3 coding sequence is TGTGCCAGCAGGGACAGATACAATGAGCAGTTCTTC. It encodes CASRDRYNEQFF.

V usage is TRBV9 and J usage is TRBJ1-2; no reliable D call. Trimming took off 3 bases at V and 5 bases at J, with 17 bases between the two ends. The CDR3 has 15 residues. CDR1 and CDR2 (germline): SGDLS, YYNGEE. CDR3 coding DNA: TGTGCCAGCAGCGCAGATCTTCATAATTCATATGGCTACACCTTC. It codes for CASSADLHNSYGYTF.

In its sample, this clone was seen once. The V gene is TRBV4-2, the J gene TRBJ1-6, with 9 bases matching TRBD1. The V and J ends lost 1 base and 2 bases, in that order; junction bases with no gene match: 3. The CDR3 is 17 residues long. Germline CDR1 LGHNA, CDR2 YNFKEQ. CDR3 DNA: TGTGCCAGCAGCCAAGCTAACAGGGGGCCCTATAATTCACCCCTCCACTTT. It codes for CASSQANRGPYNSPLHF.

The rearrangement joins TRBV19 to TRBJ1-2; a weak D match, TRBD1 (5 bases). Trimming removed 5 bases from V and 2 bases from J, with 12 bases in between. Germline V CDR1 and CDR2: LNHDA, SQIVND (reference sequence). This CDR3 has 14 residues. Here the CDR3 DNA reads TGTGCCAGTAGTCCCTTGGGGCCCAACTATGGCTACACCTTC. Protein: CASSPLGPNYGYTF. The whole variable domain, filled in from reference TRBV19 and TRBJ1-2, reads DGGITQSPKYLFRKEGQNVTLSCEQNLNHDAMYWYRQDPGQGLRLIYYSQIVNDFQKGDIAEGYSVSREKKESFPLTVTSAQKNPTAFYLCASSPLGPNYGYTFGSGTRLTVV.

The CDR3 DNA is TGTGCCAGCAGAACGGGGGCAGATACGCAGTATTTT. Translation gives CASRTGADTQYF. The V and J genes are TRBV2 and TRBJ2-3, with D maybe TRBD2 (6 bases). V was clipped by 6 bases and J by 4 bases, with 8 bases between them. This CDR3 spans 12 amino acids. Germline V CDR1 and CDR2: SNHLY, FYNNEI.

V usage is TRBV5-8 and J usage is TRBJ2-5; 8 bases line up with TRBD1. The V and J ends lost 4 bases and 2 bases, in that order; junction bases with no gene match: 4. Germline assignment: CDR1 SGHTS and CDR2 YDEGEE. The CDR3 contains 14 residues. CDR3 amino acids: CASSPGQGQETQYF. CDR3 nucleotide sequence: TGTGCCAGCAGCCCCGGACAGGGTCAAGAGACCCAGTACTTC.

This chain joins TRBV5-1 and TRBJ2-5, with 8 bases aligning to TRBD2. In germline, CDR1 is SGHRS, CDR2 YFSETQ. V was pared by 4 bases and J by 5 bases, with 10 bases of the junction left unmatched. The CDR3 has 15 residues. The CDR3 protein is CASSLRGALEETQYF. The CDR3 DNA reads as TGCGCCAGCAGCCTGCGGGGGGCCCTTGAGGAGACCCAGTACTTC.